A selection of T cell receptor beta chains follows, all from one sample in a study of T-cell memory formation after mild COVID-19. TCRdb called the 5' RACE reads again in MiXCR, with one record for every CDR3 protein. The repertoire includes about 470,000 distinct CDR3 sequences, approximately 18% of them detected once, and roughly 12% sits in the top ten. What was sequenced was PBMCs or a T cell subset sorted from them (not recorded which). The source is an adult woman who had mild COVID-19 (a few samples of this study predate the infection). Cell type and time point are not known. Each CDR3 is given with its conserved first and last residue. A D gene is named only where the DNA matches it firmly. Some rows mark clone size as missing; the rest say once, few, many or name a class of expanded clone.

size	V	D	J	DNA	CDR3
NA	TRBV6-1	NA	TRBJ2-3	TGTGCCAGCAGAGGGGTGGCAGGCGCAGATACGCAGTATTTT	CASRGVAGADTQYF
many	TRBV5-1	NA	TRBJ2-2	TGCGCCAGCAGCTTGGAGTCCACGTCCGGAACCGGGGAGCTGTTTTTT	CASSLESTSGTGELFF
NA	TRBV4-1	NA	TRBJ1-6	TGCGCCAGCAGCCAACCCCTGGTCGGGTATTCACCCCTCCACTTT	CASSQPLVGYSPLHF
few	TRBV11-3	TRBD1	TRBJ2-3	TGTGCCAGCAGACCCAGCACAGGGGCGACCTTCACAGATACGCAGTATTTT	CASRPSTGATFTDTQYF
few	TRBV29-1	NA	TRBJ2-7	TGCAGCGTTGGGCCAACCTCTTACGAGCAGTACTTC	CSVGPTSYEQYF
NA	TRBV12-3/TRBV12-4	NA	TRBJ1-1	TGTGCCAGCAGGGTTTCTCCGCGGGAAGCTTTCTTT	CASRVSPREAFF
NA	TRBV7-3	NA	TRBJ1-6	TGTGCCAGCAGCTTAAGGGGGGGCCAGGGTTCACCCCTCCACTTT	CASSLRGGQGSPLHF
many	TRBV12-3/TRBV12-4	NA	TRBJ1-6	TGTGCCAGCAGGTTCGGACAGAGTCCTTCACCCCTCCACTTT	CASRFGQSPSPLHF
NA	TRBV7-8	TRBD2	TRBJ2-1	TGTGCCAGCAGCTTAGAAGGGACTAGAATCTACAATGAGCAGTTCTTC	CASSLEGTRIYNEQFF
few	TRBV24-1	NA	TRBJ2-3	TGTGCCACCAGTGACCCTCGGGACCCCACAGATACGCAGTATTTT	CATSDPRDPTDTQYF
NA	TRBV6-5	NA	TRBJ2-7	TGTGCCAGCAGTCCCGCCAGGGGAAGGGGCTACGAGCAGTACTTC	CASSPARGRGYEQYF
NA	TRBV6-5	NA	TRBJ1-1	TGTGCCAGCAGTTACCTCCCCGGGACGAACACTGAAGCTTTCTTT	CASSYLPGTNTEAFF
many	TRBV7-9	NA	TRBJ2-3	TGTGCCAGCAGCTTAGCGGGGGCAGATACGCAGTATTTT	CASSLAGADTQYF
NA	TRBV7-9	NA	TRBJ2-2	TGTGCCAGCAGCGTAGAATTCACCGGGGAGCTGTTTTTT	CASSVEFTGELFF
few	TRBV5-5	NA	TRBJ1-1	TGTGCCAGCATGTACGGGGGTAACACTGAAGCTTTCTTT	CASMYGGNTEAFF
few	TRBV15	NA	TRBJ1-4	TGTGCCACCAGCAGGGACGTAAAATTCGAAAAACTGTTTTTT	CATSRDVKFEKLFF
few	TRBV27	NA	TRBJ2-3	TGTGCCAGCAGTTTATTCCGGCCGGGCGGGGTCACAGATACGCAGTATTTT	CASSLFRPGGVTDTQYF
once	TRBV13	TRBD1	TRBJ2-3	TGTGCCAGCAGTCCTACAGGGGTTTCAGGAGATACGCAGTATTTT	CASSPTGVSGDTQYF
NA	TRBV3-1	TRBD2	TRBJ2-5	TGTGCCAGCAGCCAAGATGCGGCGGGGGGCCGGGCCCAGTACTTC	CASSQDAAGGRAQYF
NA	TRBV7-2	NA	TRBJ1-4	TGTGCCAGCAGCCGCACCACCGGGGCCCCGGAGGGGAAACTGTTTTTT	CASSRTTGAPEGKLFF
few	TRBV20-1	NA	TRBJ2-2	TGCAGTGTGCTAACGAACACCGGGGAGCTGTTTTTT	CSVLTNTGELFF
few	TRBV4-3	TRBD2	TRBJ2-1	TGCGCCAGCAGCCAAGATTGGCTAGCGGGAGGCCCATCCTACAATGAGCAGTTCTTC	CASSQDWLAGGPSYNEQFF
once	TRBV7-9	NA	TRBJ1-2	TGTGCCAGCAGCTTAGCCGGACAGTCCTGGGGAGGCTACACCTTC	CASSLAGQSWGGYTF
many	TRBV18	TRBD2	TRBJ2-3	TGTGCCAGCGCAACCGCGGGGGGCACAGATACGCAGTATTTT	CASATAGGTDTQYF
NA	TRBV14	TRBD1	TRBJ2-2	TGTGCCAGCAGCCACCGAACAGGGGTCACCGGGGAGCTGTTTTTT	CASSHRTGVTGELFF
NA	TRBV7-2	TRBD2	TRBJ2-2	TGTGCCAGCAGCTTAGCGGAACTAGCGGGCACCGGGGAGCTGTTTTTT	CASSLAELAGTGELFF
NA	TRBV4-1	TRBD2	TRBJ2-5	TGCGCCAGCAGCCAAGGAACAACAGCGGGGTATGGGGAGACCCAGTACTTC	CASSQGTTAGYGETQYF
many	TRBV5-1	NA	TRBJ2-7	TGCGCCAGCAGCTTCTCGGGCTCCTACGAGCAGTACTTC	CASSFSGSYEQYF
few	TRBV20-1	NA	TRBJ1-1	TGCAGTGCTAGGGGCCGGAACACTGAAGCTTTCTTT	CSARGRNTEAFF
few	TRBV6-5	TRBD1	TRBJ2-7	TGTGCCAGCAGTTACGAATTGGGACAGGGGGCATACGAGCAGTACTTC	CASSYELGQGAYEQYF
few	TRBV11-2	NA	TRBJ2-5	TGTGCCAGCAGCTCCCGTAACCGGCAGGGCATGCAAGAGACCCAGTACTTC	CASSSRNRQGMQETQYF
few	TRBV7-2	NA	TRBJ2-1	TGTGCCAGCAGCTCACGTCCAAACAGGGCCGCTGGTGAGCAGTTCTTC	CASSSRPNRAAGEQFF
many	TRBV27	NA	TRBJ2-3	TGTGCCACCACAGGGAGCGGAACCCGGGCAGATACGCAGTATTTT	CATTGSGTRADTQYF
NA	TRBV4-1	NA	TRBJ2-7	TGCGCCAGCAGCCAAATCTCTCTGGGAAACGAGCAGTACTTC	CASSQISLGNEQYF
few	TRBV12-3/TRBV12-4	TRBD1	TRBJ1-1	TGTGCCAGCAATACTGAACAGGGGGCGTACACTGAAGCTTTCTTT	CASNTEQGAYTEAFF
NA	TRBV7-6	TRBD1	TRBJ2-5	TGTGCCAGCAGCTTAGCGGGCCAGGGGGCCTTAGAGACCCAGTACTTC	CASSLAGQGALETQYF